The rows below give T cell receptor beta chains drawn from one sample of a study of blood T cell repertoires in COVID-19. Profiling relied on immunoSEQ multiplex PCR, and the TCRdb table lists in-frame clones only, not all of them. The repertoire includes about 100,000 clones, about 85% of them detected once, and less than 2.5% sits in the top ten. The sample was peripheral blood. All receptors derive from a human donor in a cohort sampled during active COVID-19. The CDR3 runs from the conserved cysteine through the conserved F or W. D genes are given only for firm matches. A clone size is listed for some rows: how often the clone was seen (once, few, many), or a class if it is expanded.

v_gene: TRBV5-1
d_gene: NA
abundance: NA
j_gene: TRBJ2-1
CDR3nt: TGCGCCAGCAGCTTGGTAGTCAATGAGCAGTTCTTC
CDR3aa: CASSLVVNEQFF

v_gene: TRBV28
d_gene: NA
abundance: NA
j_gene: TRBJ2-2
CDR3nt: TGTGCCAGCAGTTTATTCTGGGGGGTCCCCGGGGAGCTGTTTTTT
CDR3aa: CASSLFWGVPGELFF

v_gene: TRBV4-3
d_gene: NA
abundance: NA
j_gene: TRBJ1-2
CDR3nt: TGCGCCAGCAGCCAAGAAAAGGAGATTAACTATGGCTACACCTTC
CDR3aa: CASSQEKEINYGYTF

v_gene: TRBV19
d_gene: NA
abundance: NA
j_gene: TRBJ1-1
CDR3nt: TGTGCCAGTAGTATTCGGGACTGGGATGGCACTGAAGCTTTCTTT
CDR3aa: CASSIRDWDGTEAFF

v_gene: TRBV3-1/TRBV3-2
d_gene: NA
abundance: NA
j_gene: TRBJ1-4
CDR3nt: TGTGCCAGCAGCCTAGGTCAGGGGCGAGAAAAACTGTTTTTT
CDR3aa: CASSLGQGREKLFF

v_gene: TRBV2
d_gene: NA
abundance: NA
j_gene: TRBJ1-2
CDR3nt: TGTGCCAGCAGTGCCGACGGATATGCGGGGAGCTACACCTTC
CDR3aa: CASSADGYAGSYTF

v_gene: TRBV5-1
d_gene: TRBD2
abundance: NA
j_gene: TRBJ2-7
CDR3nt: TGCGCCAGCAGCTTGGATAGCGGGAGGGGATTATCCTACGAGCAGTACTTC
CDR3aa: CASSLDSGRGLSYEQYF

v_gene: TRBV18
d_gene: TRBD1
abundance: NA
j_gene: TRBJ2-3
CDR3nt: TGTGCCAGCTCAGACAGGGACAGCACAGATACGCAGTATTTT
CDR3aa: CASSDRDSTDTQYF

v_gene: TRBV28
d_gene: NA
abundance: NA
j_gene: TRBJ1-2
CDR3nt: TGTGCCAGCGAACACTCCTCTGGACTAAACTATGGCTACACCTTC
CDR3aa: CASEHSSGLNYGYTF

v_gene: TRBV28
d_gene: TRBD2
abundance: NA
j_gene: TRBJ2-3
CDR3nt: TGTGCCAGCAGCGCGATGATGGGAGGGAGCACAGATACGCAGTATTTT
CDR3aa: CASSAMMGGSTDTQYF

v_gene: TRBV5-5
d_gene: TRBD1
abundance: NA
j_gene: TRBJ1-2
CDR3nt: TGTGCCAGCAGCTCCTTGACAGGGGGGCGGGGGGGCTACACCTTC
CDR3aa: CASSSLTGGRGGYTF

v_gene: TRBV12-3/TRBV12-4
d_gene: NA
abundance: NA
j_gene: TRBJ1-1
CDR3nt: TGTGCCAGCAGTGCCGGGACTCGAGCTTTCTTT
CDR3aa: CASSAGTRAFF

v_gene: TRBV2
d_gene: TRBD1
abundance: NA
j_gene: TRBJ1-6
CDR3nt: TGTGCCAGCGGCGGGACAGGGTGGTTTGTTTCGTCCTATAATTCACCCCTCCACTTT
CDR3aa: CASGGTGWFVSSYNSPLHF

v_gene: TRBV29-1
d_gene: NA
abundance: NA
j_gene: TRBJ1-1
CDR3nt: TGCAGCGTTGACAACTCGTGGAACACTGAAGCTTTCTTT
CDR3aa: CSVDNSWNTEAFF

v_gene: TRBV5-1
d_gene: NA
abundance: NA
j_gene: TRBJ1-2
CDR3nt: TGCGCCAGCAGCTTGGGTGATCGGGGTTCGAGTGGCTACACCTTC
CDR3aa: CASSLGDRGSSGYTF

v_gene: TRBV9
d_gene: TRBD1
abundance: many
j_gene: TRBJ1-6
CDR3nt: TGTGCCACCGGACAGGGTCTTGGGTCACCCCTCCACTTT
CDR3aa: CATGQGLGSPLHF

v_gene: TRBV19
d_gene: NA
abundance: once
j_gene: TRBJ1-5
CDR3nt: TGTGCCAGTAACCCGCAGGCGGGTCTAAATCAGCCCCAGCATTTT
CDR3aa: CASNPQAGLNQPQHF

v_gene: TRBV11-2
d_gene: NA
abundance: NA
j_gene: TRBJ2-7
CDR3nt: TGTGCCAGCAGCTCCACAGGTCCCTACGAGCAGTACTTC
CDR3aa: CASSSTGPYEQYF

v_gene: TRBV27
d_gene: NA
abundance: NA
j_gene: TRBJ2-1
CDR3nt: TGTGCCAGCAGTTTGGGTAGAGGCAATGAGCAGTTCTTC
CDR3aa: CASSLGRGNEQFF

v_gene: TRBV5-1
d_gene: TRBD2
abundance: NA
j_gene: TRBJ2-1
CDR3nt: TGCGCCAGCAGCGAGCGGGGCCTATACAATGAGCAGTTCTTC
CDR3aa: CASSERGLYNEQFF

v_gene: TRBV7-9
d_gene: NA
abundance: NA
j_gene: TRBJ2-1
CDR3nt: TGTGCCAGCAGCTTCAGGGTGCATGAGCAGTTCTTC
CDR3aa: CASSFRVHEQFF

v_gene: TRBV14
d_gene: TRBD1
abundance: NA
j_gene: TRBJ1-4
CDR3nt: TGTGCCAGCAGCCTACAGGGGCGTAATGAAAAACTGTTTTTT
CDR3aa: CASSLQGRNEKLFF

v_gene: TRBV5-1
d_gene: NA
abundance: NA
j_gene: TRBJ2-7
CDR3nt: TGCGCCAGCAGCTTGGCGGTCAACTCCTACGAGCAGTACTTC
CDR3aa: CASSLAVNSYEQYF

v_gene: TRBV4-1
d_gene: NA
abundance: NA
j_gene: TRBJ1-2
CDR3nt: TGCGCCAGCAGCCAAGAGTGGACATTAGACTATGGCTACACCTTC
CDR3aa: CASSQEWTLDYGYTF

v_gene: TRBV19
d_gene: NA
abundance: NA
j_gene: TRBJ2-1
CDR3nt: TGTGCCAGTAGACGCGAGGCTTTACTCAGCTCCTACAATGAGCAGTTCTTC
CDR3aa: CASRREALLSSYNEQFF

v_gene: TRBV14
d_gene: TRBD2
abundance: few
j_gene: TRBJ2-1
CDR3nt: TGTGCCAGCAGCCGGGACGTAGCGGGGCTTTTTTACAATGAGCAGTTCTTC
CDR3aa: CASSRDVAGLFYNEQFF

v_gene: TRBV19
d_gene: TRBD2
abundance: few
j_gene: TRBJ2-1
CDR3nt: TGTGCCAGTAGTATAGGGGCTAGCGGGATCATCTGGGGATACAATGAGCAGTTCTTC
CDR3aa: CASSIGASGIIWGYNEQFF

v_gene: TRBV18
d_gene: NA
abundance: many
j_gene: TRBJ1-2
CDR3nt: TGTGCCAGCTCGCCACCCGTGAGGGAAGGTGGCTACACCTTC
CDR3aa: CASSPPVREGGYTF

v_gene: TRBV5-1
d_gene: NA
abundance: once
j_gene: TRBJ2-3
CDR3nt: TGCGCCAGCAGCTTGTCCGACAGTAGTCCAGATACGCAGTATTTT
CDR3aa: CASSLSDSSPDTQYF

v_gene: TRBV6-1
d_gene: NA
abundance: NA
j_gene: TRBJ1-3
CDR3nt: TGTGCCAGCAGTGAGATGACAGGAGAATACTCTGGAAACACCATATATTTT
CDR3aa: CASSEMTGEYSGNTIYF

v_gene: TRBV9
d_gene: NA
abundance: once
j_gene: TRBJ1-2
CDR3nt: TGTGCCAGCAGCGTAGTTGGGACAACGGACTATGGCTACACCTTC
CDR3aa: CASSVVGTTDYGYTF

v_gene: TRBV6-1
d_gene: TRBD1
abundance: NA
j_gene: TRBJ2-1
CDR3nt: TGTGCCAGCAGTGGGCAAGGAGGACAGGGAAGATACAATGAGCAGTTCTTC
CDR3aa: CASSGQGGQGRYNEQFF

v_gene: TRBV2
d_gene: NA
abundance: NA
j_gene: TRBJ2-5
CDR3nt: TGTGCCAGCAGTGTCGCGGAAGAGACCCAGTACTTC
CDR3aa: CASSVAEETQYF

v_gene: TRBV28
d_gene: TRBD2
abundance: few
j_gene: TRBJ2-1
CDR3nt: TGTGCCAGCAGCAAGTTGGGGAGGGATGAGCAGTTCTTC
CDR3aa: CASSKLGRDEQFF

v_gene: TRBV18
d_gene: TRBD2
abundance: NA
j_gene: TRBJ2-5
CDR3nt: TGTGCCAGCTCACCACCTCAAGGACTAGCGGTTTGGACCCAGTACTTC
CDR3aa: CASSPPQGLAVWTQYF

v_gene: TRBV7-2
d_gene: TRBD2
abundance: NA
j_gene: TRBJ2-3
CDR3nt: TGTGCCAGCAGCTTACAGTCCGGGACTAGCGGGGGGACGACAGATACGCAGTATTTT
CDR3aa: CASSLQSGTSGGTTDTQYF

v_gene: TRBV4-2
d_gene: NA
abundance: NA
j_gene: TRBJ2-1
CDR3nt: TGTGCCAGCAGCCAAGATCCCGTGGGGAGCTCCTACAATGAGCAGTTCTTC
CDR3aa: CASSQDPVGSSYNEQFF

v_gene: TRBV6-6
d_gene: NA
abundance: NA
j_gene: TRBJ2-7
CDR3nt: TGTGCCAGCAGTTCTCACTCCGACAGGACCGCCTACGAGCATTACTTC
CDR3aa: CASSSHSDRTAYEHYF

v_gene: TRBV9
d_gene: NA
abundance: NA
j_gene: TRBJ1-1
CDR3nt: TGTGCCAGCAGCGTTTCAGGGGCACTGAACACTGAAGCTTTCTTT
CDR3aa: CASSVSGALNTEAFF

v_gene: TRBV15
d_gene: TRBD2
abundance: NA
j_gene: TRBJ2-3
CDR3nt: TGTGCCACCAGTGCCGGGACTAGCGCCTTACCCACAGATACGCAGTATTTT
CDR3aa: CATSAGTSALPTDTQYF

v_gene: TRBV5-8
d_gene: NA
abundance: NA
j_gene: TRBJ1-1
CDR3nt: TGTGCCAGCAGCTACCCACTCCTGAACACTGAAGCTTTCTTT
CDR3aa: CASSYPLLNTEAFF

v_gene: TRBV3-1/TRBV3-2
d_gene: TRBD1
abundance: once
j_gene: TRBJ1-3
CDR3nt: TGTGCCAGCAGCCAGGGACAGGGAAACACCATATATTTT
CDR3aa: CASSQGQGNTIYF

v_gene: TRBV13
d_gene: TRBD2
abundance: once
j_gene: TRBJ2-7
CDR3nt: TGTGCCAGCAGCCCCGGGCTAGCGGGCCAAATCTACGAGCAGTACTTC
CDR3aa: CASSPGLAGQIYEQYF

v_gene: TRBV5-1
d_gene: NA
abundance: once
j_gene: TRBJ1-1
CDR3nt: TGCGCCAGCAGCCGCAGATTGGGAGACACTGAAGCTTTCTTT
CDR3aa: CASSRRLGDTEAFF

v_gene: TRBV11-2
d_gene: TRBD1
abundance: few
j_gene: TRBJ1-2
CDR3nt: TGTGCCAGCAGCTCCCTACAGGGGAGAGATGGCTACACCTTC
CDR3aa: CASSSLQGRDGYTF

v_gene: TRBV7-2
d_gene: NA
abundance: NA
j_gene: TRBJ2-7
CDR3nt: TGTGCCAGCAGCTTAGTCCCCGGACTGGCTGGCGAGCAGTACTTC
CDR3aa: CASSLVPGLAGEQYF